A single TCR beta chain is shown here with its context. The sample comes from a study of blood T cell repertoires in COVID-19. The junction had 14 bases not matched to a gene; V was cut back by 5 bases and J by 2 bases. The CDR3 is made up of 19 amino acids. Germline V gene sequence: CDR1 MNHEY, CDR2 SVGEGT. This table comes from immunoSEQ multiplex PCR, and its TCRdb copy is limited to in-frame clones, with some not included. This sample has 150,000 or so clones, with roughly 83% found just once. This chain uses TRBV6-2 or TRBV6-3 with TRBJ2-1; 11 bases line up with TRBD1. The material sequenced was PBMCs or T cells enriched from blood (not recorded which). The sequence derives from an older man who had been exposed to COVID-19. CDR3 in DNA: TGTGCCAGCAGTCTATCCGGGACAGGGGACAGGGGGGCCTACAATGAGCAGTTCTTC. Amino acids: CASSLSGTGDRGAYNEQFF.